The source of this T cell receptor (beta chain) is a study of blood T cell repertoires in COVID-19. Authors' data handling: Researchers report that nucleated cell counts were estimated from reference gene primer amplification. Here immunoSEQ multiplex PCR was the method, and the copy in TCRdb shows in-frame clones only, minus some. That table supplies the V and J calls and clone size; D and trimming were determined from the DNA. The table shows approximately 150,000 clones, with approximately 87% occurring only once. Material for sequencing was peripheral blood. The TCR originated in a woman in her 70s with acute or convalescent COVID-19.

CDR3 protein: CASSLVGQGVGYTF. In nucleotides, the CDR3 is TGCGCCAGCAGCTTGGTAGGACAGGGGGTTGGCTACACCTTC. V is TRBV5-1 and J is TRBJ1-2; 10 positions agree with TRBD1. Losses at the gene ends were 0 bases for V and 7 bases for J; bases not matched to a gene: 3. Germline CDR1 reads SGHRS; CDR2 reads YFSETQ. The length of the CDR3 is 14 residues. The complete variable domain, with remaining parts taken from reference TRBV5-1 and TRBJ1-2, reads KAGVTQTPRYLIKTRGQQVTLSCSPISGHRSVSWYQQTPGQGLQFLFEYFSETQRNKGNFPGRFSGRQFSNSRSEMNVSTLELGDSALYLCASSLVGQGVGYTFGSGTRLTVV.